A selection of T cell receptor beta chains follows, all from one sample in a study of cytomegalovirus exposure and HLA in healthy donors. Clones were sequenced by immunoSEQ multiplex PCR, and TCRdb holds only the in-frame ones, with some missing. Here the sample spans around 250,000 clones, around 90% being singletons. The specimen was PBMCs. The receptor set was obtained from a girl aged 2 to 10 in good health and CMV-seronegative. Both conserved end residues are part of each CDR3. Fields, in order: clone size, D gene, V gene, J gene, CDR3 protein, CDR3 DNA. The D gene is left open where the match is weak. Size is stated for part of the rows, as once, few or many counts, or as a class when the clone is expanded.

-,TRBD2,TRBV6-6,TRBJ2-3,CASSSSGGLGPTQYF,TGTGCCAGCAGTTCTAGCGGGGGCTTGGGTCCTACGCAGTATTTT
-,-,TRBV4-1,TRBJ1-3,CASSQDPAPGGGNTIYF,TGCGCCAGCAGCCAAGATCCTGCGCCCGGAGGGGGAAACACCATATATTTT
-,-,TRBV15,TRBJ1-5,CATSRPGGAQPQHF,TGTGCCACCAGCCGCCCCGGGGGTGCACAGCCCCAGCATTTT
-,-,TRBV10-3,TRBJ1-5,CAIAWGERDQPQHF,TGTGCCATCGCGTGGGGGGAAAGAGACCAGCCCCAGCATTTT
-,TRBD2,TRBV18,TRBJ2-5,CASSRTSGGDQETQYF,TGTGCCAGCTCACGGACTAGCGGGGGGGATCAAGAGACCCAGTACTTC
-,TRBD2,TRBV6-6,TRBJ2-3,CASSPLAGGATDTQYF,TGTGCCAGCAGTCCTCTAGCGGGGGGTGCCACAGATACGCAGTATTTT
-,-,TRBV11-2,TRBJ2-3,CASSFGTDTQYF,TGTGCCAGCAGCTTCGGTACAGATACGCAGTATTTT
-,-,TRBV7-2,TRBJ2-1,CASSASLEQFF,TGTGCCAGCAGCGCTAGCCTCGAGCAGTTCTTC
-,TRBD2,TRBV13,TRBJ2-7,CASSLGGLAGSYEQYF,TGTGCCAGCAGCTTAGGTGGACTAGCGGGGTCCTACGAGCAGTACTTC
once,-,TRBV6-6,TRBJ1-2,CASSYPQTADYGYTF,TGTGCCAGCAGTTACCCCCAGACAGCCGACTATGGCTACACCTTC
-,TRBD1,TRBV6-5,TRBJ2-6,CASSLYRGSGANVLTF,TGTGCCAGCAGTTTATACAGGGGCTCTGGGGCCAACGTCCTGACTTTC
once,TRBD1,TRBV15,TRBJ1-5,CATSRSPGTGWSNQPQHF,TGTGCCACCAGCAGATCTCCTGGGACAGGGTGGAGCAATCAGCCCCAGCATTTT
-,-,TRBV6-5,TRBJ1-4,CASSYSPGLLNEKLFF,TGTGCCAGCAGTTACTCTCCGGGACTACTTAATGAAAAACTGTTTTTT
-,-,TRBV2,TRBJ1-5,CASSGGDQPQHF,TGTGCCAGCAGTGGGGGGGATCAGCCCCAGCATTTT
-,-,TRBV7-2,TRBJ2-7,CASSLDRSYEQYF,TGTGCCAGCAGCTTAGACAGATCCTACGAGCAGTACTTC
-,TRBD2,TRBV27,TRBJ2-7,CASQTGSGGLYEQYF,TGTGCCAGCCAGACCGGCAGCGGGGGGCTCTACGAGCAGTACTTC
once,-,TRBV25-1,TRBJ1-2,CASSRGAASYGYTF,TGTGCCAGCAGTAGGGGCGCGGCCAGCTATGGCTACACCTTC
-,-,TRBV5-1,TRBJ2-5,CASSTGQDGGTQYF,TGCGCCAGCAGTACAGGACAGGACGGGGGGACCCAGTACTTC
once,TRBD1,TRBV7-6,TRBJ2-4,CASSHGQGGKNIQYF,TGTGCCAGCAGTCACGGACAGGGGGGCAAAAACATTCAGTACTTC
-,-,TRBV5-8,TRBJ2-7,CASSLLVAVSYEQYF,TGTGCCAGCAGCTTGCTGGTGGCGGTCTCCTACGAGCAGTACTTC
-,TRBD1,TRBV18,TRBJ1-1,CASSPRWDRGNTEAFF,TGTGCCAGCTCACCACGCTGGGACAGGGGGAACACTGAAGCTTTCTTT
-,TRBD1,TRBV19,TRBJ1-1,CASSMGQTNTEAFF,TGTGCCAGTAGTATGGGACAGACGAACACTGAAGCTTTCTTT
once,-,TRBV19,TRBJ2-5,CASKLLGRSGQETQYF,TGTGCCAGTAAACTCCTCGGGCGAAGCGGACAAGAGACCCAGTACTTC
-,-,TRBV6-1,TRBJ2-3,CASSEEWETDTQYF,TGTGCCAGCAGTGAAGAATGGGAGACAGATACGCAGTATTTT
-,TRBD2,TRBV28,TRBJ2-2,CASSPFAGANTGELFF,TGTGCCAGCAGTCCTTTTGCGGGAGCGAACACCGGGGAGCTGTTTTTT
-,-,TRBV20-1,TRBJ1-3,CPSGSGNTIYF,TGCCCAAGCGGCTCTGGAAACACCATATATTTT
-,-,TRBV7-9,TRBJ1-2,CASSSDSNFYGYTF,TGTGCCAGCAGCTCTGACAGCAACTTCTATGGCTACACCTTC
-,TRBD2,TRBV5-6,TRBJ2-3,CASSSRLANTDTQYF,TGTGCCAGCAGCTCCCGACTAGCGAACACAGATACGCAGTATTTT
-,TRBD1,TRBV7-9,TRBJ2-7,CSSSLDRGNEQYF,TGTTCCAGCAGCTTAGACAGGGGTAACGAGCAGTACTTC
-,TRBD1,TRBV5-1,TRBJ2-1,CASSDGTGSYNEQFF,TGCGCCAGCAGCGACGGGACAGGGAGCTACAATGAGCAGTTCTTC
-,TRBD2,TRBV6-6,TRBJ2-7,CASRVSGSVSEQYF,TGTGCCAGCAGGGTTAGCGGGAGTGTTAGCGAGCAGTACTTC
-,TRBD1,TRBV29-1,TRBJ2-1,CSAGKGQGSYNEQFF,TGCAGCGCCGGAAAGGGACAGGGGAGCTACAATGAGCAGTTCTTC
-,-,TRBV5-4,TRBJ1-2,CASSWGDGYTF,TGTGCCAGCAGCTGGGGCGATGGCTACACCTTC
-,-,TRBV30,TRBJ1-2,CAWSVSGYGYTF,TGTGCCTGGAGTGTATCCGGGTATGGCTACACCTTC
-,TRBD1,TRBV6-1,TRBJ1-5,CASSATGQGGNQPQHF,TGTGCCAGCAGTGCCACGGGACAGGGGGGTAATCAGCCCCAGCATTTT
once,-,TRBV6-5,TRBJ2-1,CASSWQFF,TGTGCCAGCTCTTGGCAGTTCTTC
-,-,TRBV30,TRBJ2-4,CAWSVPSKNIQYF,TGTGCCTGGAGTGTACCTAGCAAAAACATTCAGTACTTC
once,TRBD2,TRBV5-6,TRBJ2-5,CASSPSGGGIAKTQYF,TGTGCCAGCAGTCCCAGCGGGGGGGGCATTGCGAAGACCCAGTACTTC
-,TRBD2,TRBV29-1,TRBJ2-3,CSVDSGRDTDTQYF,TGCAGCGTTGATAGCGGGAGGGACACAGATACGCAGTATTTT
-,TRBD1,TRBV28,TRBJ2-7,CASTPQGQGYEQYF,TGTGCCAGCACCCCTCAGGGACAGGGCTACGAGCAGTACTTC
-,TRBD2,TRBV7-9,TRBJ2-3,CASSLLAGRTDTQYF,TGTGCAAGCAGCTTATTAGCGGGACGCACAGATACGCAGTATTTT
once,TRBD2,TRBV7-9,TRBJ2-1,CASSLVGLGGNEQFF,TGTGCCAGCAGCTTAGTGGGACTAGGGGGCAATGAGCAGTTCTTC
-,-,TRBV5-4,TRBJ2-7,CASSLGGKSSYEQYF,TGTGCCAGCAGCTTGGGAGGAAAAAGCTCCTACGAGCAGTACTTC
-,TRBD2,TRBV27,TRBJ2-4,CASSLEVGASGTINIQYF,TGTGCCAGCAGTTTAGAAGTTGGGGCTAGCGGCACAATCAACATTCAGTACTTC
-,TRBD2,TRBV5-1,TRBJ2-5,CASSLASGGETQYF,TGCGCCAGCAGCTTGGCCTCGGGGGGGGAGACCCAGTACTTC
once,TRBD1,TRBV4-1,TRBJ2-2,CASRKPGTGGTGELFF,TGCGCCAGCAGAAAACCCGGGACAGGGGGGACCGGGGAGCTGTTTTTT
-,-,TRBV25-1,TRBJ1-3,CASSEENPTRLGNTIYF,TGTGCCAGCAGTGAAGAGAACCCAACCCGCTTAGGAAACACCATATATTTT
-,TRBD2,TRBV2,TRBJ2-2,CASPAGGPPSGRNTGELFF,TGTGCCAGCCCCGCGGGTGGCCCTCCTAGCGGTCGGAACACCGGGGAGCTGTTTTTT
once,TRBD1,TRBV10-2,TRBJ1-2,CASSRRTGSVHYGYTF,TGCGCCAGCAGCCGACGGACAGGAAGCGTGCACTATGGCTACACCTTC
-,TRBD1,TRBV28,TRBJ2-5,CASSPRTGRETQYF,TGTGCCAGCAGTCCGCGGACAGGGCGGGAGACCCAGTACTTC
-,TRBD2,TRBV5-1,TRBJ2-7,CASSPGGMAGGEQYF,TGCGCCAGCAGCCCCGGAGGAATGGCCGGGGGGGAGCAGTACTTC
-,-,TRBV13,TRBJ1-1,CASSSRGGNTEAFF,TGTGCCAGCAGCTCCCGAGGGGGGAACACTGAAGCTTTCTTT
once,TRBD1,TRBV27,TRBJ1-5,CASRGEGQGMYQPQHF,TGTGCCAGCAGGGGGGAGGGACAGGGGATGTATCAGCCCCAGCATTTT
-,-,TRBV4-1,TRBJ1-4,CASSQEGRLEKLFF,TGCGCCAGCAGCCAAGAGGGGCGTTTGGAAAAACTGTTTTTT
-,-,TRBV11-2,TRBJ2-7,CASSQGQNYEQYF,TGTGCCAGCAGCCAAGGACAAAACTACGAGCAGTACTTC
-,TRBD2,TRBV4-2,TRBJ2-3,CASSRGGLSSGRTDTQYF,TGTGCCAGCAGCCGGGGGGGGTTGTCTAGCGGGAGAACAGATACGCAGTATTTT
-,TRBD2,TRBV11-2,TRBJ2-5,CASRPGLWQETQYF,TGTGCCAGCAGGCCGGGACTATGGCAAGAGACCCAGTACTTC
-,TRBD2,TRBV5-4,TRBJ2-2,CASSLEGLGGTGELFF,TGTGCCAGCAGCTTGGAGGGACTAGGTGGAACCGGGGAGCTGTTTTTT
few,TRBD1,TRBV7-2,TRBJ1-2,CASSPAPRTGGGYTF,TGTGCCAGCAGCCCAGCCCCTAGGACAGGTGGGGGCTACACCTTC
-,TRBD1,TRBV7-9,TRBJ1-5,CASSSPTGGDQPQHF,TGTGCCAGCAGCTCCCCGACAGGGGGGGATCAGCCCCAGCATTTT